The 17 T cell receptor beta chains in this list originate from one sample, sequenced in a study of CD8+ T cells in alopecia areata. This sample's treatment: oral pan-JAK inhibitor, 5-10 mg twice daily. Extracted from the samples, RNA was reverse transcribed into cDNA to serve as the sequencing template. Profiled with immunoSEQ multiplex PCR; TCRdb holds only in-frame clones, not every one. The sample has under 350,000 clones; about 62% are singletons. The sample was CD4+ T cells sorted from blood, taken at week 24, from a patient treated with tofacitinib. These receptors came from a human donor with alopecia areata.

There are a few counts of this clone. The rearrangement links TRBV4-1 to TRBJ1-1, with TRBD1 matching 8 bases. The CDR3 consists of 14 residues. Germline V gives CDR1 MGHRA, CDR2 YSYEKL. V was clipped by 4 bases and J by 0 bases; unmatched bases: 1. The chain's CDR3 is CASSPTGVNTEAFF. The CDR3 coding sequence is TGCGCCAGCAGCCCGACAGGGGTGAACACTGAAGCTTTCTTT.

In this sample, this clone turned up once. The chain combines TRBV27 with TRBJ2-6; no clear D gene. The CDR3 runs 12 residues. Trimming cost V 8 bases and J 4 bases, with 6 bases left between them. Germline V gene lookup returns CDR1 MNHEY and CDR2 SMNVEV (reference sequence). CDR3 nucleotides: TGTGCCAGCGGCCGAGGGGCCAACGTCCTGACTTTC. Translating it yields CASGRGANVLTF.

This clone is categorized as medium-sized. In DNA, the CDR3 is TGTGCCAGCAGTGCGACTCGTGATACGCAGTATTTT. Translated, it gives CASSATRDTQYF. This sequence joins TRBV6-6 and TRBJ2-3; D not resolved. Germline CDR1 is MNHNY and CDR2 is SVGAGI (reference sequence). This CDR3 has 12 amino acids. V was pared by 5 bases and J by 6 bases, with 9 bases between.

DNA of the CDR3: TGTGCCAGCAGCTTAAGCGGGGAAGAGACCCAGTACTTC. Residues: CASSLSGEETQYF. V is TRBV7-2 and J is TRBJ2-5, with 7 bases matching TRBD2. This CDR3 spans 13 amino acids. The germline gives CDR1 SGHTA, CDR2 FQGNSA. V lost 2 bases and J lost 3; bases outside the gene matches: 0.

The rearrangement joins TRBV29-1 to TRBJ2-1; D gene unclear. Germline values: CDR1 SQVTM, CDR2 ANQGSEA. V was cut by 4 bases and J by 4 bases, with 5 bases left in between. The CDR3 is 11 amino acids. CDR3 in DNA: TGCAGCGTTGTGGTATACAATGAGCAGTTCTTC. This translates into CSVVVYNEQFF.

The chain is built from TRBV29-1 and TRBJ2-5; 12 bases align to TRBD1. The CDR3 is 16 amino acids. Germline CDR1 is SQVTM and CDR2 is ANQGSEA. Trimming removed 4 bases from V and 5 bases from J; junction bases left unmatched: 11. CDR3 region: CSVVGTGGLGSETQYF. The CDR3 nucleotides read TGCAGCGTTGTTGGGACAGGGGGCTTGGGTTCGGAGACCCAGTACTTC.

V is TRBV27 and J is TRBJ1-1; no definite D call. This CDR3 is 13 amino acids long. Trimming stripped 6 bases from V and 0 bases from J, with 8 bases between. The germline V gene encodes CDR1 MNHEY and CDR2 SMNVEV (reference sequence). The CDR3 DNA is TGTGCCAGCAGGCCGGTCGTGAACACTGAAGCTTTCTTT. Its protein is CASRPVVNTEAFF.

The CDR3 sequence is CASRQQGAASYEQYF. DNA for the CDR3: TGTGCCAGCAGGCAACAGGGGGCTGCTTCCTACGAGCAGTACTTC. V is TRBV28 and J is TRBJ2-7, with 9 bases that match TRBD1. The CDR3 has 15 residues. V was clipped by 6 bases and J by 1 base; unmatched bases: 7. Germline V gene lookup returns CDR1 MDHEN and CDR2 SYDVKM.

V is TRBV6-6 and J is TRBJ2-3; D remains ambiguous. Germline-derived CDR1 and CDR2 are MNHNY and SVGAGI (reference sequence). The CDR3 sequence is 15 residues long. V was pared by 2 bases and J by 0 bases, with 9 bases between. CDR3 in DNA: TGTGCCAGCAGTTACGGGCAAGCTAGCACAGATACGCAGTATTTT. It codes for CASSYGQASTDTQYF.

This clone was seen more than once but under ten times. The genes are TRBV2 and TRBJ2-3; a weak D match, TRBD2 (5 bases). V lost 6 bases and J lost 2, with 12 bases in between. Per germline, CDR1 SNHLY and CDR2 FYNNEI. This CDR3 is built from 14 residues. The CDR3 DNA reads TGTGCCAGCAGCGACCCGGGGAACACAGATACGCAGTATTTT. Translation gives CASSDPGNTDTQYF.

The V gene is TRBV19, the J gene TRBJ2-7, with 11 bases aligning to TRBD1. The CDR3 loop spans 14 amino acids. V gave up 4 bases and J gave up 6 bases; unmatched junction bases: 5. Germline loops: CDR1 LNHDA, CDR2 SQIVND (reference sequence). The CDR3 region has the DNA TGTGCCAGTAGTACAGGACAGGGGGCGCGCGAGCAGTACTTC. This sequence encodes CASSTGQGAREQYF. Together with reference TRBV19 and TRBJ2-7, the CDR3 gives the full variable domain: DGGITQSPKYLFRKEGQNVTLSCEQNLNHDAMYWYRQDPGQGLRLIYYSQIVNDFQKGDIAEGYSVSREKKESFPLTVTSAQKNPTAFYLCASSTGQGAREQYFGPGTRLTVT.

This rearrangement joins TRBV9 to TRBJ2-3; no clear D gene. The ends were cut back, 0 bases at V and 3 bases at J, with 23 bases in the middle. CDR1 and CDR2 (germline): SGDLS, YYNGEE. CDR3 length: 19 residues. The CDR3 protein is CASSVGGVWVGSGTDTQYF. CDR3 bases: TGTGCCAGCAGCGTAGGTGGAGTTTGGGTCGGCTCTGGGACAGATACGCAGTATTTT.

The chain has TRBV27 and TRBJ2-5; perhaps TRBD2 as D (5 bases). V shed 6 bases and J shed 5 bases, with 16 bases lying between them. CDR3 length: 14 residues. CDR1 is MNHEY, CDR2 SMNVEV, per germline (reference sequence). The DNA of the CDR3 is TGTGCCAGCAGCCCAGGACCGAAGCGGGAGACCCAGTACTTC. This codes for CASSPGPKRETQYF.

This chain uses TRBV10-3 with TRBJ2-2, with TRBD1 identical over 10 bases. V was clipped by 2 bases and J by 3 bases; unmatched bases: 6. The CDR3 is 17 residues long. Germline V lookup: CDR1 ENHRY, CDR2 SYGVKD. CDR3 sequence: CAISEGQGGQHTGELFF. The CDR3, as DNA: TGTGCCATCAGTGAGGGACAGGGGGGACAGCACACCGGGGAGCTGTTTTTT.

This sequence joins TRBV7-4 and TRBJ2-7; no clear D. This CDR3 comprises 16 residues. The V end lost 2 bases, the J end lost 2 bases, and 16 bases lay between the germline ends. CDR1 and CDR2 from the germline V gene are SGHVT and SQSDAQ. Here the CDR3 reads CASSLPLPPDPYEQYF. The CDR3 DNA reads as TGTGCCAGCAGCTTACCCCTCCCGCCGGACCCCTACGAGCAGTACTTC.

A single count supports this clone. The chain couples TRBV2 to TRBJ2-3, with TRBD2 as a possible D gene (6 bases). With 5 bases removed from V and 6 bases from J, the gap between germline ends came to 15 bases. Germline CDR1 SNHLY, CDR2 FYNNEI. This CDR3 region has 14 residues. The CDR3 sequence is CASSPGTPRDTQYF. The CDR3 DNA sequence: TGTGCCAGCAGTCCCGGGACTCCTCGGGATACGCAGTATTTT.

Comment on this clone: An end of the junction does not agree with germline; a read error may underlie this. The chain recombines TRBV29-1 with TRBJ1-2; a possible D gene is TRBD1 (5 bases). CDR1 and CDR2 (germline): SQVTM, ANQGSEA. This CDR3 is 11 amino acids long. The CDR3 region is CSVEDLKGYGF. The CDR3 DNA reads as TGCAGCGTTGAAGATCTAAAGGGGTATGGATTC. Combining the CDR3 with reference TRBV29-1 and TRBJ1-2 gives the whole variable domain SAVISQKPSRDICQRGTSLTIQCQVDSQVTMMFWYRQQPGQSLTLIATANQGSEATYESGFVIDKFPISRPNLTFSTLTVSNMSPEDSSIYLCSVEDLKGYGFGSGTRLTVV.